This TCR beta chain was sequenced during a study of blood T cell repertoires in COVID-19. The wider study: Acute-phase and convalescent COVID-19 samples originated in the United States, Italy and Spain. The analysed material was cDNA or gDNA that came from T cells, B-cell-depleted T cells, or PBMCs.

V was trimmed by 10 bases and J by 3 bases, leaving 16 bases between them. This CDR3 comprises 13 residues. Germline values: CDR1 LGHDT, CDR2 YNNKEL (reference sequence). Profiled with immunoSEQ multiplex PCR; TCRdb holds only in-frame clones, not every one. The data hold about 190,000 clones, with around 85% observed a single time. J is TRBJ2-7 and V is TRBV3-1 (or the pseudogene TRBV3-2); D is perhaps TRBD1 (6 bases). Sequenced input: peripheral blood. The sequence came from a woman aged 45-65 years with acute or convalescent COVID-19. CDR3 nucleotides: TGTGCCACCGAACAGGGTGACCTCTACGAGCAGTACTTC. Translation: CATEQGDLYEQYF.